The sequence of this T cell receptor beta chain was determined in a study of T cell responses to AZD1222 COVID-19 vaccine (dated by TCRdb to about 2021). For the wider study: AZD1222 recipients given second doses at about 4 weeks or at about 12 weeks were pooled, since spike-specific TCR depth and breadth were not found to differ between the two schedules. Trial participants were enrolled into age subgroups of 18-55, 56-69 and 70-plus years, which contained 148, 28 and 57 TCR-sequenced participants, respectively. TCR sequencing covered more than 230 trial participants: 207 given two doses of AZD1222 and approximately 25 given two doses of MenACWY control vaccine.

The CDR3 regions of human TCRbeta chains were analyzed by immunosequencing. The original methods were these. Repertoire TCRs were matched against a reference library of SARS-CoV-2-specific TCRs generated with the MIRA antigen-specificity platform. Breadth meant the fraction of unique TCRs that were SARS-CoV-2-associated, whereas depth meant the fraction of total T cells that were SARS-CoV-2-associated. Each spike-specific TCR was assigned to its reactive spike region and to a CD4 or CD8 class using the MIRA data. Log10-transformed breadth and depth values were compared by one-way ANOVA with Sidak's multiple comparisons tests. Held by TCRdb, this immuneACCESS table contains in-frame sequences only and omits some clones. Under half of the omission traces to an unresolved V gene where checked; the cause of the rest is unknown. That table gives V, J and clone size, and the DNA gave D and trimming. The sample table shows around 100,000 clones, and 80% to 95% are seen once. About 1.2% of the sample comes from the top ten.

About this clone: What this receptor recognizes is not known. No base quality information exists; no much larger clone differs at one position.

Inclusive of the bounding cysteine and phenylalanine, the CDR3 is 15 residues long. The retained sequence is limited to the CDR3, 45 bases, with the frame set at the first base. CDR1 MDHEN and CDR2 SYDVKM were looked up in the germline V gene. V sheds 5 bases and J sheds 1 base, leaving 12 bases between their ends. The sample's time point label, in plain terms: baseline before first vaccination. Samples from vaccinated people were obtained from the UK trials COV001 and COV002, which included a single-blind randomized controlled phase 2/3 trial of AZD1222 (ChAdOx1 nCoV-19) in healthy adults. For TCRbeta chain sequencing, PBMC samples from trial participants were taken at day 0 and at day 28 after the second dose. Overall study outcomes, separate from this receptor: The whole spike protein was spanned by vaccine-associated CD4 TCRs, and dominant responses were seen in regions 160-218 and 743-854. The 56-69-year group was small, and its depth increase did not reach significance, likely because of low power. Conclusions about previously exposed vaccinees are limited because only six or seven AZD1222 recipients were SARS-CoV-2 seropositive at baseline. Epitopes outside the regions mutated in the B.1.351 and B.1.1.7 variants were reportedly recognized by nearly half of the unique spike-specific TCRs. Participants were mostly white British, with more females than males. The authors suggested clonal diversity may have been underestimated. After two AZD1222 doses, both the breadth and the depth of spike-specific TCRs were significantly higher than at day 0 and than in MenACWY recipients. Because no day 14 peak-response samples were available, the repertoires could be characterized only after the peak T cell response.

This clonotype originated in an adult in good health. Here the chain combines TRBV28 and TRBJ1-5; perhaps TRBD1 is the D gene, with 5 bases matching. Sequenced here: peripheral blood, sampled on day 0 of AZD1222 vaccination. At the DNA level, the sequence is TGTGCCAGCAGTCCAAATTGGGACAGCAATCAGCCCCAGCATTTT. It codes for CASSPNWDSNQPQHF. The entire variable domain, with the stretches around the CDR3 drawn from the reference TRBV28 and TRBJ1-5 proteins, is DVKVTQSSRYLVKRTGEKVFLECVQDMDHENMFWYRQDPGLGLRLIYFSYDVKMKEKGDIPEGYSVSREKKERFSLILESASTNQTSMYLCASSPNWDSNQPQHFGDGTRLSIL.